The clone carrying this T cell receptor beta chain turned up a few times. This CDR3 has 15 amino acids. V shed 3 bases, J shed 2 bases, and the junction held 5 bases outside the gene matches. Germline V lookup: CDR1 MNHNS, CDR2 SASEGT. This sample was taken from a study of blood T cell repertoires in COVID-19. Study-level background: COVID-19 samples from acute and convalescent phases originated in the United States, Italy and Spain. PBMCs, B-cell-depleted T cells, or T cells were the source of the cDNA or gDNA that made up the material.

Per the authors' pipeline: Amplified reference gene primers provided the basis for estimating nucleated cell counts. The protocol was immunoSEQ multiplex PCR, while the TCRdb copy is restricted to in-frame clones and leaves out a portion. The DNA gave D and trimming, while V, J and clone size come from that table. Counted here are over 70,000 clones, roughly 80% occurring once; the ten biggest clones make up 15% to 20%. The sequencing sample was made of peripheral blood. This TCR derives from a man between 70 and 80 years old who had recovered from COVID-19. The chain uses TRBV6-1 and TRBJ2-7; 9 bases align to TRBD1. The CDR3 is CASSEGQGQTYEQYF. Written as DNA, the CDR3 is TGTGCCAGCAGTGAGGGACAGGGCCAAACCTACGAGCAGTACTTC.